One and the same sample provided the 9 T cell receptor beta chains below, sequenced in a study of shared clonotypes between healthy human individuals. TCRdb's table, derived via immunoSEQ multiplex PCR, lists solely in-frame clones and lacks some. The sample holds almost 700,000 clones, roughly 94% seen once. It was CD45RO-negative cells, positively selected for CCR7, that made up naive CD8 cells, with terminally differentiated effector memory CD45RA+ cells excluded. The sequenced sample consisted of naive CD8+ T cells sorted from blood. All receptors derive from a man aged 25-45 years in good health.

The chain carries TRBV29-1 and TRBJ2-1; TRBD2 is a possible D gene (7 bases). Germline assignment: CDR1 SQVTM and CDR2 ANQGSEA. Trimming pared 0 bases from V and 7 bases from J, leaving 22 bases between. The CDR3 loop spans 17 amino acids. This CDR3 reads CSVEDYSGGSRGNEQFF. The CDR3 bases are TGCAGCGTTGAAGATTATTCGGGCGGGAGTAGGGGGAATGAGCAGTTCTTC.

Regarding this clone: Other nucleotide sequences in the sample specify the same CDR3. The rearrangement joins TRBV5-1 to TRBJ2-7, with D possibly TRBD1 on 6 matching bases. The germline V gene has CDR1 SGHRS and CDR2 YFSETQ. Trimming pared 3 bases from V and 1 base from J, leaving 8 bases between. The CDR3 runs 13 residues. CDR3 in amino acids: CASSSTGSYEQYF. The CDR3 bases are TGCGCCAGCAGCTCGACAGGATCCTACGAGCAGTACTTC.

This chain uses TRBV27 with TRBJ2-3, with a possible D match to TRBD2 (6 bases). This CDR3 spans 16 amino acids. Germline lookup yields CDR1 MNHEY and CDR2 SMNVEV (reference sequence). Trimming removed 6 bases at V and 5 bases at J, with 21 bases between. CDR3 DNA sequence: TGTGCCAGCAGCCTCCCCGGCGGGGCCCGCAGAGATACGCAGTATTTT. Amino acid sequence: CASSLPGGARRDTQYF.

This clone was seen only once. The chain recombines TRBV10-3 with TRBJ2-3; 7 bases align to TRBD2. The CDR3 runs 18 residues. Germline values: CDR1 ENHRY, CDR2 SYGVKD. V lost 10 bases, J lost 0 bases, and 19 bases stayed unmatched. CDR3 region: CATREVWASGTSTDTQYF. The CDR3 region has the DNA TGTGCCACCAGGGAGGTGTGGGCTAGCGGAACTAGCACAGATACGCAGTATTTT.

The rearrangement links TRBV5-8 to TRBJ2-7; 8 positions match TRBD1. Germline assignment: CDR1 SGHTS and CDR2 YDEGEE. The CDR3 contains 16 residues. Losses at the gene ends were 1 base for V and 1 base for J; bases not matched to a gene: 7. CDR3 loop: CASSLIITGGSYEQYF. CDR3 sequence (DNA): TGTGCCAGCAGCTTGATAATAACAGGGGGGTCCTACGAGCAGTACTTC.

The chain couples TRBV7-9 to TRBJ2-1, with 10 bases lining up with TRBD2. Germline CDR1 SEHNR, CDR2 FQNEAQ (reference sequence). The CDR3 consists of 17 residues. The trim removed 5 bases at V and 8 bases at J, leaving 15 bases unmatched. CDR3 region: CASSPLGLASGGDEQFF. CDR3 in DNA: TGTGCCAGCAGCCCTCTGGGACTAGCGTCCGGTGGGGATGAGCAGTTCTTC.

This rearrangement joins TRBV27 to TRBJ2-7; 9 bases match TRBD1. The V gene's germline CDR1 is MNHEY and CDR2 SMNVEV (reference sequence). Trimming cost V 5 bases and J 2 bases; bases outside gene matches: 7. The CDR3 is 15 amino acids. The CDR3 DNA sequence: TGTGCCAGCAGTCAACGGACAGGGGCAACCTACGAGCAGTACTTC. Protein: CASSQRTGATYEQYF.

A remark on this clone: The same CDR3 is also encoded by other DNA sequences in this sample. This chain uses TRBV28 with TRBJ2-7; 7 nucleotides align to TRBD2. J gave up 0 bases and V 2 bases, and 4 bases lay outside the gene matches. Germline CDR1 is MDHEN and CDR2 is SYDVKM. The CDR3 has 15 residues. The CDR3 is CASSLGRGSSYEQYF. As DNA, the CDR3 is TGTGCCAGCAGTTTAGGGCGGGGGAGCTCCTACGAGCAGTACTTC.

This chain uses TRBV2 with TRBJ2-1, with TRBD1 matching 10 bases. From germline, CDR1 is SNHLY and CDR2 FYNNEI. The CDR3 has 14 amino acids. With V trimmed by 7 bases and J by 3 bases, 3 bases remained unmatched. Here the CDR3 reads CASKGQGLYNEQFF. CDR3 sequence (DNA): TGTGCCAGCAAGGGACAGGGGCTCTACAATGAGCAGTTCTTC.